One sample yielded the 32 T cell receptor beta chains listed below, sequenced in a study of blood T cell repertoires in COVID-19. Clones were read by immunoSEQ multiplex PCR, and TCRdb kept only the in-frame ones, dropping some. Of 69,000 or so clones listed, roughly 80% are singletons. Material: peripheral blood. The receptors stem from a woman aged 80 or older with active or convalescent COVID-19.

This clone was seen more than once but under ten times. The chain uses TRBV5-1 and TRBJ1-5; D remains unclear. Germline CDR1 reads SGHRS; CDR2 reads YFSETQ. Trimming took 4 bases from V and 9 from J, leaving 14 bases between them. The CDR3 length is 13 residues. This chain's CDR3 is CASSLGGARPQHF. CDR3 sequence (DNA): TGCGCCAGCAGCCTGGGCGGAGCACGGCCCCAGCATTTT.

V is TRBV28 and J is TRBJ1-4, with 7 bases lining up with TRBD1. The J segment lost 7 bases and the V segment lost 6 bases, leaving 14 bases of the junction unmatched. CDR1 is MDHEN, CDR2 SYDVKM, per germline. This CDR3 contains 16 residues. Here the CDR3 DNA reads TGTGCCAGCAGAACTCGGACAGGTCTTGGGGGTGAAAAACTGTTTTTT. Its protein product is CASRTRTGLGGEKLFF. The full variable domain, completed using reference TRBV28 and TRBJ1-4, is DVKVTQSSRYLVKRTGEKVFLECVQDMDHENMFWYRQDPGLGLRLIYFSYDVKMKEKGDIPEGYSVSREKKERFSLILESASTNQTSMYLCASRTRTGLGGEKLFFGSGTQLSVL.

The CDR3 is CAFGYGYTF. CDR3 DNA: TGTGCCTTCGGCTATGGCTACACCTTC. This chain connects TRBV30 to TRBJ1-2; unclear D gene. Germline V gene data show CDR1 as GTSNPN and CDR2 as SVGIG (reference sequence). This CDR3 has 9 amino acids. The ends were cut back, 7 bases at V and 4 bases at J, with 4 bases in the middle.

Concerning this clone: A junction boundary mismatches the germline segment, possibly from a read error. The same CDR3 arises from other DNA sequences in this sample as well. This chain links TRBV2 with TRBJ2-1, with a tentative D call TRBD1 (5 bases). The CDR3 covers 13 residues. Germline V lookup: CDR1 SNHLY, CDR2 FYNNEI. The DNA for the CDR3 is TGTGCCAGTAGTGATTCAGGGATCAATGAGCAGTTCTTC. Encoded protein: CASSDSGINEQFF.

The chain couples TRBV6-2 or TRBV6-3 to TRBJ2-1; 9 positions match TRBD2. The V and J ends lost 5 bases and 7 bases, in that order; junction bases with no gene match: 9. CDR1 and CDR2 from the germline V gene are MNHEY and SVGEGT. The CDR3 covers 15 residues. The CDR3 region is CASSIRLAGLNEQFF. The CDR3 DNA follows: TGTGCCAGCAGTATCAGGCTAGCGGGGTTGAATGAGCAGTTCTTC.

The rearrangement joins TRBV28 to TRBJ1-5; possibly TRBD1 for D (6 bases). The CDR3 spans 15 residues. From germline, CDR1 is MDHEN and CDR2 SYDVKM. V lost 6 bases and J 2 bases, leaving 14 bases between the germline ends. CDR3 in DNA: TGTGCCAGCAGCACAGGGAGAAAGGGCAATCAGCCCCAGCATTTT. Its protein is CASSTGRKGNQPQHF.

The chain employs TRBV9 and TRBJ1-2; tentatively, D is TRBD1 (6 bases). CDR3 length equals 14 residues. Per the germline V gene, CDR1 is SGDLS and CDR2 is YYNGEE. V lost 2 bases and J lost 2, with 10 bases in between. CDR3 in amino acids: CASSVGQGNYGYTF. As DNA, the CDR3 is TGTGCCAGCAGCGTCGGGCAGGGGAACTATGGCTACACCTTC.

The chain combines TRBV3-1 (or the pseudogene TRBV3-2) with TRBJ1-4; 9 bases align to TRBD1. CDR3 length: 14 amino acids. The ends lost 5 bases at V and 5 bases at J; junction bases unmatched: 3. Germline V gives CDR1 LGHDT, CDR2 YNNKEL (reference sequence). In DNA, the CDR3 is TGTGCCAGCAGCGACAGGGGGTCAAATGAAAAACTGTTTTTT. Its translation is CASSDRGSNEKLFF.

The chain is built from TRBV11-2 and TRBJ2-7; D call uncertain. Germline V gene lookup returns CDR1 SGHAT and CDR2 FQNNGV. The length of the CDR3 is 15 residues. With 1 base removed from V and 3 bases from J, the gap between germline ends came to 13 bases. The CDR3 loop reads CASSLVDGPGYEQYF. DNA for the CDR3: TGTGCCAGCAGCTTAGTGGATGGGCCCGGCTACGAGCAGTACTTC.

This sequence joins TRBV24-1 and TRBJ2-2, with a weak D call TRBD1 (5 bases). Trimming took off 2 bases at V and 4 bases at J, with 10 bases between the two ends. CDR1 is KGHDR, CDR2 SFDVKD, per germline. The CDR3 consists of 15 residues. The CDR3 region has the DNA TGTGCCACCAGTGATTGGCAGGGTAGCACCGGGGAGCTGTTTTTT. Its protein product is CATSDWQGSTGELFF.

This sequence joins TRBV19 and TRBJ2-5, with 10 bases that match TRBD2. This CDR3 comprises 16 residues. V was pared by 1 base and J by 4 bases, with 6 bases of the junction left unmatched. Germline CDR1 is LNHDA and CDR2 is SQIVND (reference sequence). Written as DNA, the CDR3 is TGTGCCAGTAGTATAGGGGCTAGCGGGAGAGGAGAGACCCAGTACTTC. Protein product: CASSIGASGRGETQYF.

This rearrangement joins TRBV30 to TRBJ1-5; no clear D. Germline V gives CDR1 GTSNPN, CDR2 SVGIG (reference sequence). This CDR3 comprises 13 residues. V was clipped by 4 bases and J by 1 base, with 8 bases between them. The CDR3 DNA sequence: TGTGCCTGGAACGCCGGGAGCAATCAGCCCCAGCATTTT. Its translation is CAWNAGSNQPQHF. The full variable domain, with the rest looked up from reference TRBV30 and TRBJ1-5, is SQTIHQWPATLVQPVGSPLSLECTVEGTSNPNLYWYRQAAGRGLQLLFYSVGIGQISSEVPQNLSASRPQDRQFILSSKKLLLSDSGFYLCAWNAGSNQPQHFGDGTRLSIL.

The rearrangement uses TRBV6-5 and TRBJ2-5, with D perhaps matching TRBD1 (5 bases). Germline values: CDR1 MNHEY, CDR2 SVGAGI. Trimming cost V 6 bases and J 5 bases, with 10 bases left between them. The CDR3 contains 12 residues. The CDR3: CASSPRVETQYF. DNA for the CDR3: TGTGCCAGCAGCCCCAGGGTCGAGACCCAGTACTTC.

The gene calls are TRBV7-2 and TRBJ1-1; a possible D gene is TRBD1 (5 bases). V was shortened by 2 bases and J by 1 base, with 5 bases between the two germline ends. Germline CDR1 and CDR2: SGHTA and FQGNSA. CDR3 length equals 13 residues. CDR3 sequence: CASSLQGNTEAFF. CDR3 sequence (DNA): TGTGCCAGCAGCTTACAGGGGAACACTGAAGCTTTCTTT.

The CDR3 coding sequence is TGTGCCAGCGGAACAGGTCTTGTTTCACCCCTCCACTTT. It yields the protein CASGTGLVSPLHF. The rearrangement uses TRBV5-6 and TRBJ1-6, with D possibly TRBD1 on 5 matching bases. This CDR3 region has 13 residues. V lost 7 bases to trimming and J lost 9 bases, with 14 bases between them. Germline values: CDR1 SGHDT, CDR2 YYEEEE.

This chain joins TRBV20-1 and TRBJ2-5; unclear D gene. CDR1 DFQATT and CDR2 SNEGSKA come from the germline V gene (reference sequence). The CDR3 loop spans 10 amino acids. The CDR3 is CYLRVETQYF. As DNA, the CDR3 is TGCTACCTACGGGTGGAGACCCAGTACTTC.

J is TRBJ2-1 and V is TRBV5-3, with D perhaps matching TRBD2 (5 bases). TRBV5-3 is an ORF for which the function is uncertain. Trimming cost V 1 base and J 10 bases, with 18 bases left between them. This CDR3 is built from 15 residues. As DNA, the CDR3 is TGTGCCAGAAGCTTGAAGGGTCGGGGTGACGGGGAGCAGTTCTTC. Encoded protein: CARSLKGRGDGEQFF.

The gene calls are TRBV6-5 and TRBJ1-3, with 11 bases identical to TRBD1. Germline values: CDR1 MNHEY, CDR2 SVGAGI. The trim removed 2 bases at V and 9 bases at J, leaving 3 bases unmatched. The CDR3 covers 14 residues. CDR3 in amino acids: CASSYTGQGATIYF. CDR3 in DNA: TGTGCCAGCAGTTACACCGGACAGGGGGCCACCATATATTTT.

The chain uses TRBV18 and TRBJ2-7; TRBD1 might be the D (5 bases). V was pared by 0 bases and J by 2 bases, with 14 bases between. The CDR3 length is 16 residues. The germline V gene has CDR1 KGHSH and CDR2 LQKENI. CDR3 protein: CASSPPGQGWAYEQYF. In nucleotides, the CDR3 is TGTGCCAGCTCACCACCTGGGCAGGGTTGGGCCTACGAGCAGTACTTC.

This chain uses TRBV5-6 with TRBJ1-1; 9 bases are a match to TRBD1. J was trimmed by 1 base and V by 3 bases; bases with no gene match: 7. This CDR3 has 16 residues. Germline V gives CDR1 SGHDT, CDR2 YYEEEE. CDR3 coding DNA: TGTGCCAGCAGCTGGGGGTTGGGACAGGGGAACACTGAAGCTTTCTTT. Residues: CASSWGLGQGNTEAFF.

The chain is built from TRBV7-2 and TRBJ1-6; 12 bases line up with TRBD1. The CDR3 spans 16 residues. Trimming cost V 5 bases and J 9 bases; bases outside gene matches: 8. From germline, CDR1 is SGHTA and CDR2 FQGNSA. CDR3 nucleotides: TGTGCCAGCAGCCTAGTTTTGGGACAGGGGGCTTCACCCCTCCACTTT. Protein product: CASSLVLGQGASPLHF.

V usage is TRBV28 and J usage is TRBJ1-1; the match to TRBD1 covers 9 bases. Germline CDR1 is MDHEN and CDR2 is SYDVKM. The CDR3 sequence is 18 residues long. Unmatched junction bases numbered 20, after V lost 8 bases and J lost 4 bases. This CDR3 reads CASLPGQGMLQGVTEAFF. Written as DNA, the CDR3 is TGTGCCAGCCTTCCGGGACAGGGAATGCTACAGGGTGTCACTGAAGCTTTCTTT.

This chain links TRBV18 with TRBJ1-2, with D unclear. This CDR3 has 14 amino acids. V lost 3 bases to trimming and J lost 0 bases, with 8 bases between them. CDR1 KGHSH and CDR2 LQKENI come from the germline V gene. The CDR3: CASSPGATNYGYTF. CDR3 bases: TGTGCCAGCTCACCGGGAGCTACTAACTATGGCTACACCTTC.

The table lists this clone with a count of one. This chain links TRBV12-3 or TRBV12-4 with TRBJ2-3; D not resolved. CDR3 length: 11 amino acids. V was trimmed by 6 bases and J by 6 bases, leaving 7 bases between them. The CDR3 DNA reads TGTGCCAGCAGGATAGTGGATACGCAGTATTTT. It translates to CASRIVDTQYF.

This clone has a handful of counts. V and J are TRBV7-2 and TRBJ1-6, with D hard to call. Germline V lookup: CDR1 SGHTA, CDR2 FQGNSA. V was shortened by 5 bases and J by 0 bases, with 5 bases between the two germline ends. The CDR3 contains 14 residues. The CDR3 spells CASSRSSYNSPLHF. Written as DNA, the CDR3 is TGTGCCAGCAGCCGGAGCTCCTATAATTCACCCCTCCACTTT.

Written as DNA, the CDR3 is TGTGCCAGCATTCCGGGACAGGTCTACTCCTACAATGAGCAGTTCTTC. Translation: CASIPGQVYSYNEQFF. The chain combines TRBV7-2 with TRBJ2-1; TRBD1 matches at 8 bases. V dropped 7 bases and J dropped 0; count of bases not matched to a gene: 8. Looked up from germline, CDR1 is SGHTA and CDR2 is FQGNSA. The CDR3 runs to 16 residues.

J is TRBJ1-1 and V is TRBV5-1; possible D gene TRBD1, 6 bases. The CDR3 consists of 13 residues. Germline V lookup: CDR1 SGHRS, CDR2 YFSETQ. V lost 5 bases, J lost 11 bases, and 19 bases lay in between. In nucleotides, the CDR3 is TGCGCCAGCAGTCCCGGGGGGGCGGCTGGGGCTTTCTTT. It is translated as CASSPGGAAGAFF. Full variable domain (missing parts from reference TRBV5-1 and TRBJ1-1): KAGVTQTPRYLIKTRGQQVTLSCSPISGHRSVSWYQQTPGQGLQFLFEYFSETQRNKGNFPGRFSGRQFSNSRSEMNVSTLELGDSALYLCASSPGGAAGAFFGQGTRLTVV.

This chain connects TRBV6-2 or TRBV6-3 to TRBJ1-5, with 7 bases that match TRBD1. The CDR3 extends over 15 amino acids. CDR1 MNHEY and CDR2 SVGEGT come from the germline V gene. V lost 5 bases to trimming and J lost 3 bases; unmatched junction nucleotides: 7. The CDR3: CASSNGGTVNQPQHF. CDR3 sequence (DNA): TGTGCCAGCAGTAACGGAGGGACAGTCAATCAGCCCCAGCATTTT.

A single count supports this clone. The CDR3 loop reads CASSRWDRLTGELFF. The CDR3 DNA sequence: TGTGCCAGTAGTAGATGGGACAGGCTCACCGGGGAGCTGTTTTTT. The chain couples TRBV19 to TRBJ2-2; 8 bases are shared with TRBD1. Trimming took 4 bases from V and 4 from J; bases not matched to a gene: 5. The CDR3 has 15 residues. CDR1 LNHDA and CDR2 SQIVND come from the germline V gene (reference sequence).

The CDR3: CASSTGMRYEQYF. In DNA, the CDR3 is TGTGCCAGTAGTACCGGGATGCGGTACGAGCAGTACTTC. The chain has TRBV19 and TRBJ2-7, with a tentative D call TRBD2 (5 bases). The V gene lost 4 bases and the J gene lost 4 bases, with 11 bases spanning the gap. This CDR3 contains 13 residues. CDR1 is LNHDA, CDR2 SQIVND, per germline (reference sequence).

The V gene is TRBV4-2, the J gene TRBJ1-1, with 7 positions matching TRBD1. V shed 4 bases and J 5 bases; nucleotides not matched to a gene: 10. The CDR3 extends over 15 amino acids. Germline V gene lookup returns CDR1 LGHNA and CDR2 YNFKEQ. CDR3 nucleotide sequence: TGTGCCAGCAGCCTGAAAGCGACAGGGAGTACTGAAGCTTTCTTT. Translation: CASSLKATGSTEAFF.

This chain links TRBV11-1 with TRBJ2-7; the D is unclear. This CDR3 contains 13 residues. Germline-derived CDR1 and CDR2 are SGHAT and FQDESV (reference sequence). Deletions cut 0 bases from V and 7 bases from J, with 10 bases between. The CDR3 DNA follows: TGTGCCAGCAGCTTAGCGCCCAACAGAGAGCAGTACTTC. Translation gives CASSLAPNREQYF. Full variable domain (missing parts from reference TRBV11-1 and TRBJ2-7): EAEVAQSPRYKITEKSQAVAFWCDPISGHATLYWYRQILGQGPELLVQFQDESVVDDSQLPKDRFSAERLKGVDSTLKIQPAELGDSAMYLCASSLAPNREQYFGPGTRLTVT.